A single sample is the source of the 27 T cell receptor beta chains below, sequenced in a study of T cells in women clearing cervical HPV infection. Here immunoSEQ multiplex PCR was the method, and the copy in TCRdb shows in-frame clones only, minus some. Its clone listing holds under 35,000 clones. The sample was blood buffy coat. All receptors derive from a woman between 18 and 70 years old with a cervical HPV16 infection that either progressed to CIN3+ or cleared (not recorded which).

The part of the CDR3 DNA that was read is TGTGCCAGCAGCCGGCGACTAGTCGTCACCGGGGAG. Translating it yields CASSRRLVVTGE. The full CDR3 is CASSRRLVVTGELFF. V is TRBV2 and J is TRBJ2-2; possibly TRBD2 for D (6 bases). The observed sequence ends 3 residues before the CDR3 terminus, with the missing tail filled in from the germline J gene. Trimming stripped 6 bases from V and 4 bases from J, with 15 bases between. The CDR3 totals 15 residues. Germline V gene data show CDR1 as SNHLY and CDR2 as FYNNEI.

In regard to this clone: One junction end does not reproduce the germline sequence, and a read error may be involved. The read ends 3 residues shy of where the CDR3 ends; the end is completed using the germline J gene. The sample contains more than one DNA sequence encoding this CDR3. This sequence joins TRBV19 and TRBJ1-3, with a weak D call TRBD1 (5 bases). Germline CDR1 is LNHDA and CDR2 is SQIVND (reference sequence). The CDR3 spans 16 residues. The CDR3 loop reads CAAALGQGASGNTIYF. CDR3 bases read: TGTGCCGCCGCGTTGGGCCAGGGAGCCTCTGGAAACACA.

In regard to this clone: The read comes to an end 3 residues before the CDR3 does, leaving the germline J gene to fill in the end. V and J are TRBV19 and TRBJ2-3, with 9 bases aligning to TRBD1. The CDR3 has 16 amino acids. V lost 4 bases and J lost 2; bases outside the gene matches: 7. CDR1 and CDR2 (germline): LNHDA, SQIVND (reference sequence). CDR3 bases read: TGTGCCAGTAGTACCACCGGGACAGGGCACACAGATACG. It codes for CASSTTGTGHTDT. The whole CDR3 protein reads CASSTTGTGHTDTQYF.

Details on this clone: The CDR3 end lies 3 residues beyond the end of the read and is filled in from the germline J gene. V and J are TRBV5-4 and TRBJ2-1; no definite D call. Trimming took 4 bases from V and 0 from J, leaving 11 bases between them. Germline CDR1 is SGHNT and CDR2 is YYREEE (reference sequence). The CDR3 runs 15 residues. This CDR3 is CASSLTLSSYNEQFF. The covered CDR3 bases are TGTGCCAGCAGCCTCACACTAAGCTCCTACAATGAG. Filled out from reference TRBV5-4 and TRBJ2-1, the complete variable domain reads ETGVTQSPTHLIKTRGQQVTLRCSSQSGHNTVSWYQQALGQGPQFIFQYYREEENGRGNFPPRFSGLQFPNYSSELNVNALELDDSALYLCASSLTLSSYNEQFFGPGTRLTVL.

On this clone: The CDR3 goes on 3 residues after the read ends, and that part is filled in from the germline J gene. The chain carries TRBV6-1 and TRBJ2-4; 10 bases map to TRBD1. Germline CDR1 is MNHNS and CDR2 is SASEGT. This CDR3 contains 13 residues. The CDR3 bases that were read are TGTGCCAGCAGTGGTGACAGGGGGCCGGGT. Translation gives CASSGDRGPG. The whole CDR3 is CASSGDRGPGQYF.

On this clone itself: The read ends 3 residues early relative to the CDR3; the germline J gene fills the gap. The gene calls are TRBV5-4 and TRBJ2-3; the match to TRBD2 covers 8 bases. This CDR3 is built from 15 residues. Looked up from germline, CDR1 is SGHNT and CDR2 is YYREEE (reference sequence). The sequenced part of the CDR3 DNA is TGTGCCAGCAGCCCTAGAGCGGGGGTGCAAGAGACG. It codes for CASSPRAGVQET. The whole CDR3 is CASSPRAGVQETQYF. Combining the CDR3 with reference TRBV5-4 and TRBJ2-3 gives the whole variable domain ETGVTQSPTHLIKTRGQQVTLRCSSQSGHNTVSWYQQALGQGPQFIFQYYREEENGRGNFPPRFSGLQFPNYSSELNVNALELDDSALYLCASSPRAGVQETQYFGPGTRLTVL.

To note about this clone: The junction and the germline gene differ at one end; a read error may be behind it. From the germline J gene comes the end of the CDR3, since the read stops 3 residues before it. The V and J genes are TRBV4-2 and TRBJ2-5; 7 nucleotides agree with TRBD2. There are 16 residues in the CDR3. CDR1 LGHNA and CDR2 YNFKEQ come from the germline V gene. The covered CDR3 bases are TGCGCCAGCAGCCAAGAACATGGGGTAGCGGGAGAGACC. Protein sequence: CASSQEHGVAGET. The full CDR3 protein is CASSQEHGVAGETQYF.

A word on this clone: The read is 3 residues too short to cover the CDR3 end, so that end is filled in from the germline J gene. The chain carries TRBV19 and TRBJ1-5, with TRBD1 matching 8 bases. The germline gives CDR1 LNHDA, CDR2 SQIVND (reference sequence). The CDR3 is 14 residues long. Trimming at V came to 7 bases and at J to 2 bases, leaving 4 bases not matched to a gene. The CDR3 loop reads CASKETGGNQPQHF. CDR3 DNA, as far as it was read: TGTGCCAGTAAAGAGACAGGGGGCAATCAGCCC.

As concerns this clone: Read data end 3 residues before the CDR3 end; the end is taken from the germline J gene. This rearrangement joins TRBV12-3 or TRBV12-4 to TRBJ1-4, with 8 bases that match TRBD1. J lost 8 bases, V lost 6 bases, and 8 bases had no gene match. The CDR3 contains 14 residues. CDR3: CASSSGQGYEKLFF. Incomplete CDR3 DNA: TGTGCCAGCAGCTCCGGACAGGGTTACGAAAAA.

Concerning this clone: The CDR3 goes on 3 residues after the read ends, and that part is filled in from the germline J gene. The V call is TRBV29-1, the J call TRBJ1-6; TRBD1 matches at 8 bases. The germline V gene encodes CDR1 SQVTM and CDR2 ANQGSEA. This CDR3 has 13 amino acids. V lost 6 bases, J lost 10 bases, and 8 bases stayed unmatched. The CDR3 bases that were read are TGCAGCGTAGGGACAGGACCCGGGTCACCC. Translated, it gives CSVGTGPGSP. The whole CDR3 protein is CSVGTGPGSPLHF. The variable domain in full, with the rest retrieved from reference TRBV29-1 and TRBJ1-6, is SAVISQKPSRDICQRGTSLTIQCQVDSQVTMMFWYRQQPGQSLTLIATANQGSEATYESGFVIDKFPISRPNLTFSTLTVSNMSPEDSSIYLCSVGTGPGSPLHFGNGTRLTVT.

Points on this clone: The DNA ends 3 residues before the CDR3 does, and the rest of the CDR3 is filled in from the germline J gene. The rearrangement uses TRBV6-1 and TRBJ1-1; 8 bases line up with TRBD1. This CDR3 spans 14 amino acids. CDR1 and CDR2 from the germline V gene are MNHNS and SASEGT. CDR3 sequence: CASSEQGALMSAFF. CDR3 bases read: TGTGCCAGCAGTGAACAGGGGGCGTTAATGTCG.

A word on this clone: Read sequence stops 3 residues before the CDR3 end, and the germline J gene provides the missing end. The rearrangement links TRBV7-2 to TRBJ2-2, with TRBD1 as a possible D gene (5 bases). CDR1 and CDR2 from the germline V gene are SGHTA and FQGNSA. Trimming shortened V by 1 base and J by 5 bases, and 8 bases separated the two germline ends. The CDR3 is 14 amino acids. The CDR3 region is CASSLGAGTGELFF. The covered CDR3 bases are TGTGCCAGCAGCTTAGGGGCAGGGACCGGGGAG.

Note on this clone: The junction shows a germline mismatch at one end, possibly a read error. The sequence runs out 3 residues before the end of the CDR3; the remainder is reconstructed from the germline J gene. Other DNA sequences from this sample encode an identical CDR3 as well. The genes are TRBV18 and TRBJ1-3; tentatively, D is TRBD1 (5 bases). This CDR3 comprises 15 residues. Germline lookup yields CDR1 KGHSH and CDR2 LQKENI. The DNA read from the CDR3 is TGTGCCAGCTCACCACAGCAGGGAGCTGGAAACACA. Its protein product is CASSPQQGAGNT. The full CDR3 protein is CASSPQQGAGNTIYF.

Of note for this clone: The read terminates 3 residues ahead of where the CDR3 ends, so the germline J gene completes it. The rearrangement uses TRBV7-3 and TRBJ2-5; D might be TRBD2 (6 bases). The V end was cut by 5 bases, the J end by 2 bases, with 15 bases between. CDR3 length equals 15 residues. CDR1 is SGHTA, CDR2 FQGTGA, per germline. CDR3 DNA, as far as it was read: TGTGCCAGCAGCCTAGGCGCCGGGGGACAAGAGACC. Protein sequence: CASSLGAGGQET. The entire CDR3 protein is CASSLGAGGQETQYF.

Note on this clone: The read gets to within 3 residues of the CDR3 end, and the germline J gene fills in the rest. The gene calls are TRBV12-3 or TRBV12-4 and TRBJ1-5; D gene unclear. V lost 5 bases and J lost 5, with 13 bases in between. The CDR3 has 14 residues. The CDR3 DNA, read in part, is TGTGCCAGCAGTCACGTCTCCAGTCATCAGCCC. This translates into CASSHVSSHQP. The entire CDR3 sequence reads CASSHVSSHQPQHF.

CDR3 DNA, as far as it was read: TGTGCCAGTAGTACGACAGGTTTCGAGGTTCCA. Its translation is CASSTTGFEVP. The whole CDR3 reads CASSTTGFEVPLFF. The genes are TRBV19 and TRBJ1-4, with D perhaps TRBD1 (6 bases). The CDR3 is cut off 3 residues early in the read; its end comes from the germline J gene. Germline loops: CDR1 LNHDA, CDR2 SQIVND (reference sequence). The CDR3 is 14 residues long.

Note on this clone: The read ends 3 residues before the CDR3 terminus; that terminus is restored from the germline J gene. J is TRBJ1-3 and V is TRBV28, with D uncertain. V was trimmed by 4 bases and J by 7 bases, leaving 5 bases between them. CDR3 length: 11 residues. The V gene's germline CDR1 is MDHEN and CDR2 SYDVKM. Incomplete CDR3 DNA: TGTGCCAGCAGTTCACTGAACACC. Its translation: CASSSLNT. The full CDR3 sequence reads CASSSLNTIYF.

CDR3 bases read: TGTGCCAGCAGTGTAGAACAGGGGGCGATATACGAG. Translated: CASSVEQGAIYE. The entire CDR3 sequence reads CASSVEQGAIYEQYF. This rearrangement joins TRBV2 to TRBJ2-7; TRBD1 matches at 9 bases. The CDR3 is cut off 3 residues early in the read; its end comes from the germline J gene. Germline CDR1 reads SNHLY; CDR2 reads FYNNEI. Germline trimming cut 4 bases from V and 4 bases from J; bases unmatched to any gene: 8. The CDR3 has 15 residues.

Concerning this clone itself: The sequenced fragment ends 3 residues before the CDR3 boundary, so the rest is inferred from the germline J gene. V is TRBV6-2 or TRBV6-3 and J is TRBJ2-5; possibly TRBD1 for D (6 bases). The V end lost 6 bases, the J end lost 5 bases, and 10 bases lay between the germline ends. This CDR3 has 12 amino acids. Germline CDR1 and CDR2: MNHEY and SVGEGT. The CDR3 loop is CASRNREETQYF. Partial CDR3 DNA: TGTGCCAGCAGGAACAGGGAGGAGACC.

About this clone: With the read ending 3 residues before the CDR3 end, the germline J gene is used to fill in that end. This sequence joins TRBV6-2 or TRBV6-3 and TRBJ1-1; the match to TRBD1 covers 7 bases. Germline CDR1 and CDR2: MNHEY and SVGEGT. This CDR3 spans 12 amino acids. The sequenced part of the CDR3 DNA is TGTGCCAGCAGTTATGGACAGGCAGAA. It is translated as CASSYGQAE. The entire CDR3 protein reads CASSYGQAEAFF.

As to this clone: The CDR3 end is not reached by the read, which stops 3 residues before it; the germline J gene fills it in. The rearrangement joins TRBV7-9 to TRBJ1-1; D gene unclear. The V gene lost 0 bases and the J gene lost 5 bases, with 13 bases spanning the gap. Germline V gene lookup returns CDR1 SEHNR and CDR2 FQNEAQ (reference sequence). The CDR3 contains 15 residues. The sequenced part of the CDR3 DNA is TGTGCCAGCAGCTTAGCGCTAGAGCTTTTTACTGAA. It encodes CASSLALELFTE. The whole CDR3 protein is CASSLALELFTEAFF. Full variable domain (rest looked up from reference TRBV7-9 and TRBJ1-1): DTGVSQNPRHKITKRGQNVTFRCDPISEHNRLYWYRQTLGQGPEFLTYFQNEAQLEKSRLLSDRFSAERPKGSFSTLEIQRTEQGDSAMYLCASSLALELFTEAFFGQGTRLTVV.

With respect to this clone: Read data end 3 residues before the CDR3 end; the end is taken from the germline J gene. This chain links TRBV29-1 with TRBJ2-1, with D possibly matching TRBD1 (7 bases). This CDR3 region has 15 residues. The V gene's germline CDR1 is SQVTM and CDR2 ANQGSEA. Trimming took off 7 bases at V and 4 bases at J, with 20 bases between the two ends. The CDR3 protein is CSGITRRGPYNEQFF. The DNA read from the CDR3 is TGCAGCGGTATTACTAGGAGGGGGCCATACAATGAG.

Note on this clone: The read gets to within 3 residues of the CDR3 end, and the germline J gene fills in the rest. This chain uses TRBV5-1 with TRBJ2-3; the match to TRBD2 covers 9 bases. Losses at the gene ends were 4 bases for V and 6 bases for J; bases not matched to a gene: 15. This CDR3 is built from 17 residues. The germline V gene has CDR1 SGHRS and CDR2 YFSETQ. The CDR3 sequence: CASSARWASGTTDTQYF. Partial CDR3 DNA: TGCGCCAGCAGCGCTCGGTGGGCTAGCGGGACAACCGATACG.

Details on this clone: Read sequence stops 3 residues before the CDR3 end, and the germline J gene provides the missing end. This chain uses TRBV18 with TRBJ1-2, with a tentative D call TRBD1 (6 bases). Germline V gene lookup returns CDR1 KGHSH and CDR2 LQKENI. This CDR3 spans 14 amino acids. The CDR3: CASSLGTSNNDYTF. The DNA read from the CDR3 is TGTGCCAGCTCACTCGGGACAAGCAACAATGAC.

Comments on this clone: The read gets to within 3 residues of the CDR3 end, and the germline J gene fills in the rest. J is TRBJ2-3 and V is TRBV20-1; 11 bases fit TRBD2. The CDR3 spans 15 residues. Germline V gene lookup returns CDR1 DFQATT and CDR2 SNEGSKA (reference sequence). Trimming cost V 6 bases and J 3 bases; bases outside gene matches: 8. CDR3 protein: CSAGVAGGLTDTQYF. The part of the CDR3 DNA that was read is TGCAGTGCGGGAGTAGCGGGAGGGTTAACAGATACG.

A note on this clone: The read finishes 3 residues shy of the CDR3 end, and the germline J gene is used to complete it. The V gene is TRBV5-1, the J gene TRBJ2-2, with D perhaps TRBD2 (5 bases). In germline, CDR1 is SGHRS, CDR2 YFSETQ. The CDR3 consists of 16 residues. V lost 5 bases and J lost 0, with 14 bases in between. This chain's CDR3 is CASSSGSGANTGELFF. The CDR3 bases that were read are TGCGCCAGCAGTTCGGGGTCCGGGGCGAACACCGGGGAG.

On this clone itself: The CDR3 end is not reached by the read, which stops 3 residues before it; the germline J gene fills it in. The rearrangement links TRBV5-1 to TRBJ2-5, with TRBD2 identical over 9 bases. Germline CDR1 SGHRS, CDR2 YFSETQ. V lost 4 bases to trimming and J lost 7 bases; unmatched junction nucleotides: 20. The CDR3 spans 18 residues. CDR3 loop: CASSPGSPSGGSVGTQYF. The DNA read from the CDR3 is TGCGCCAGCAGCCCCGGGTCACCCAGCGGGGGGTCGGTCGGGACC.